The 25 T cell receptor beta chains listed next were all sequenced from one sample in a study of PD-L1 blockade in urothelial cancer. Sequencing used immunoSEQ multiplex PCR; TCRdb keeps in-frame clones, though not all of them. The sample shows tens of thousands of clones, around 80% of them seen only once. The source was PBMCs, collected around atezolizumab (anti-PD-L1) treatment. Receptors were obtained from a man between 65 and 85 years old with urothelial cancer.

This clone has just one count. The chain carries TRBV4-1 and TRBJ2-1; maybe TRBD1 (5 bases). V lost 0 bases, J lost 2 bases, and 11 bases lay in between. The CDR3 runs to 16 residues. The germline V gene has CDR1 MGHRA and CDR2 YSYEKL. The CDR3 is CASSQEHLGAYNEQFF. CDR3 nucleotides: TGCGCCAGCAGCCAAGAACACCTAGGGGCCTACAATGAGCAGTTCTTC.

The chain has TRBV2 and TRBJ2-1; TRBD1 matches at 8 bases. The germline V gene encodes CDR1 SNHLY and CDR2 FYNNEI. Trimming removed 6 bases from V and 4 bases from J; junction bases left unmatched: 5. The length of the CDR3 is 14 residues. CDR3 coding DNA: TGTGCCAGCAGAAGGACAGGGAATTACAATGAGCAGTTCTTC. Amino acids: CASRRTGNYNEQFF. Together with reference TRBV2 and TRBJ2-1, the CDR3 gives the full variable domain: EPEVTQTPSHQVTQMGQEVILRCVPISNHLYFYWYRQILGQKVEFLVSFYNNEISEKSEIFDDQFSVERPDGSNFTLKIRSTKLEDSAMYFCASRRTGNYNEQFFGPGTRLTVL.

The chain recombines TRBV7-9 with TRBJ1-1; D perhaps matches TRBD1 (5 bases). Germline CDR1 and CDR2: SEHNR and FQNEAQ (reference sequence). V was cut by 1 base and J by 0 bases, with 6 bases left in between. The length of the CDR3 is 14 residues. The CDR3 protein is CASSLVGLNTEAFF. The CDR3 region has the DNA TGTGCCAGCAGCTTAGTGGGGCTGAACACTGAAGCTTTCTTT.

The V and J genes are TRBV19 and TRBJ1-5; 9 bases align to TRBD1. The germline V gene has CDR1 LNHDA and CDR2 SQIVND (reference sequence). The CDR3 consists of 15 residues. With V trimmed by 6 bases and J by 0 bases, 3 bases remained unmatched. This CDR3 is CASRGQGYSNQPQHF. CDR3 nucleotide sequence: TGTGCCAGTAGGGGACAGGGTTATAGCAATCAGCCCCAGCATTTT. Together with reference TRBV19 and TRBJ1-5, the CDR3 gives the full variable domain: DGGITQSPKYLFRKEGQNVTLSCEQNLNHDAMYWYRQDPGQGLRLIYYSQIVNDFQKGDIAEGYSVSREKKESFPLTVTSAQKNPTAFYLCASRGQGYSNQPQHFGDGTRLSIL.

This chain uses TRBV19 with TRBJ2-2, with D unresolved. The germline gives CDR1 LNHDA, CDR2 SQIVND (reference sequence). V was pared by 4 bases and J by 6 bases, with 9 bases between. This CDR3 contains 13 residues. The CDR3 DNA reads TGTGCCAGTAGTACCCAGATCTCCGGGGAGCTGTTTTTT. Its translation: CASSTQISGELFF.

The chain combines TRBV7-9 with TRBJ1-3; D perhaps matches TRBD1 (6 bases). In germline, CDR1 is SEHNR, CDR2 FQNEAQ (reference sequence). The ends were cut back, 6 bases at V and 2 bases at J, with 20 bases in the middle. There are 17 residues in the CDR3. CDR3 amino acids: CASSPRGGPGAGNTIYF. The DNA for the CDR3 is TGTGCCAGCAGTCCCCGCGGGGGGCCAGGCGCTGGAAACACCATATATTTT.

This clone was picked up one time. CDR3 nucleotide sequence: TGTGCCAGCAGTTTAAACAGATCTAGCACAGATACGCAGTATTTT. It yields the protein CASSLNRSSTDTQYF. The rearrangement uses TRBV28 and TRBJ2-3; D gene uncertain. The CDR3 is made up of 15 amino acids. Germline CDR1 is MDHEN and CDR2 is SYDVKM. With 2 bases removed from V and 0 bases from J, the gap between germline ends came to 9 bases. The full variable domain, in which reference TRBV28 and TRBJ2-3 provide the parts outside the CDR3, is DVKVTQSSRYLVKRTGEKVFLECVQDMDHENMFWYRQDPGLGLRLIYFSYDVKMKEKGDIPEGYSVSREKKERFSLILESASTNQTSMYLCASSLNRSSTDTQYFGPGTRLTVL.

This rearrangement joins TRBV14 to TRBJ1-2; 10 positions agree with TRBD1. This CDR3 spans 14 amino acids. Germline-derived CDR1 and CDR2 are SGHDN and FVKESK. V lost 2 bases, J lost 7 bases, and 4 bases stayed unmatched. CDR3 DNA: TGTGCCAGCAGCCAACGGGACAGGGGTGGTGGCTACACCTTC. It is translated as CASSQRDRGGGYTF.

The chain links TRBV10-3 to TRBJ1-1, with 8 bases fitting TRBD1. The CDR3 has 15 residues. Germline V gene lookup returns CDR1 ENHRY and CDR2 SYGVKD. J lost 3 bases, V lost 4 bases, and 7 bases had no gene match. This CDR3 is CAISGGTGGDTEAFF. The CDR3 DNA follows: TGTGCCATCAGTGGGGGCACAGGGGGTGACACTGAAGCTTTCTTT.

The chain is built from TRBV5-4 and TRBJ1-1; 7 nucleotides align to TRBD1. Trimming took 4 bases from V and 4 from J; bases not matched to a gene: 7. CDR1 is SGHNT and CDR2 is YYREEE in the germline V gene (reference sequence). The CDR3 spans 14 residues. CDR3 nucleotides: TGTGCCAGCAGCCCGGGGACAGTGGGCACTGAAGCTTTCTTT. Translation: CASSPGTVGTEAFF.

The CDR3: CASSLVPKPLRGYNEQFF. The CDR3 DNA sequence: TGTGCCAGCAGCTTAGTCCCGAAGCCCTTGCGGGGGTACAATGAGCAGTTCTTC. The chain has TRBV11-2 and TRBJ2-1, with 7 bases identical to TRBD2. CDR1 SGHAT and CDR2 FQNNGV come from the germline V gene. CDR3 length: 18 amino acids. V trimming: 1 base; J trimming: 4 bases; junction bases outside the gene matches: 13.

This sequence joins TRBV4-1 and TRBJ2-1; D is perhaps TRBD2 (6 bases). From germline, CDR1 is MGHRA and CDR2 YSYEKL. This CDR3 is 16 amino acids long. V was clipped by 0 bases and J by 2 bases, with 11 bases between them. The chain's CDR3 is CASSQDPGLPYNEQFF. The DNA for the CDR3 is TGCGCCAGCAGCCAAGATCCGGGACTCCCCTACAATGAGCAGTTCTTC.

The V call is TRBV7-9, the J call TRBJ2-1; a possible D gene is TRBD2 (6 bases). CDR1 SEHNR and CDR2 FQNEAQ come from the germline V gene (reference sequence). Trimming removed 3 bases from V and 7 bases from J, with 13 bases in between. This CDR3 is 14 amino acids long. CDR3: CASSFFGTANEQFF. DNA of the CDR3: TGTGCCAGCAGCTTTTTTGGGACTGCAAATGAGCAGTTCTTC.

This clone appeared a single time. J is TRBJ2-3 and V is TRBV11-2; the match to TRBD2 covers 9 bases. This CDR3 comprises 17 residues. Trimming cost V 4 bases and J 0 bases; bases outside gene matches: 8. Germline CDR1 is SGHAT and CDR2 is FQNNGV. Here the CDR3 reads CASSSKRTSVSTDTQYF. Here the CDR3 DNA reads TGTGCCAGCAGCTCCAAAAGGACTAGCGTGAGCACAGATACGCAGTATTTT.

The chain joins TRBV5-1 to TRBJ2-3; 11 bases map to TRBD2. The germline V gene encodes CDR1 SGHRS and CDR2 YFSETQ. Losses at the gene ends were 3 bases for V and 5 bases for J; bases not matched to a gene: 8. CDR3 length equals 16 residues. Here the CDR3 reads CASSYGTSGGGDTQYF. As DNA, the CDR3 is TGCGCCAGCAGCTACGGGACTAGCGGTGGGGGAGATACGCAGTATTTT.

This clone was seen a few times. The chain employs TRBV6-1 and TRBJ1-5; the D is unclear. V was trimmed by 5 bases and J by 7 bases, leaving 12 bases between them. Germline CDR1 MNHNS, CDR2 SASEGT. CDR3 length: 13 amino acids. The CDR3 DNA reads TGTGCCAGCAGTCTAGAACGTTTGCAGCCCCAGCATTTT. Translating gives CASSLERLQPQHF.

The CDR3 protein is CAGARDRGRTEAFF. The CDR3 nucleotides read TGTGCCGGCGCCAGGGACAGGGGGCGAACTGAAGCTTTCTTT. The gene calls are TRBV28 and TRBJ1-1, with 12 bases matching TRBD1. The CDR3 extends over 14 amino acids. V lost 11 bases to trimming and J lost 5 bases; unmatched junction nucleotides: 9. CDR1 MDHEN and CDR2 SYDVKM come from the germline V gene.

The rearrangement uses TRBV9 and TRBJ2-2; D unresolved. Trimming took 4 bases from V and 1 from J, leaving 11 bases between them. This CDR3 is 15 amino acids long. From germline, CDR1 is SGDLS and CDR2 YYNGEE. The chain's CDR3 is CASSTRTVNTGELFF. In DNA, the CDR3 is TGTGCCAGCAGCACAAGAACCGTGAACACCGGGGAGCTGTTTTTT.

The V gene is TRBV10-1, the J gene TRBJ2-7; 9 bases agree with TRBD1. The CDR3 contains 13 residues. The V and J ends lost 6 bases and 5 bases, in that order; junction bases with no gene match: 5. Germline CDR1 reads WNHNN; CDR2 reads SYGVQD (reference sequence). The DNA of the CDR3 is TGCGCCAGCAGCCGGGACAGGGTAGACGAGCAGTACTTC. Translated, it gives CASSRDRVDEQYF.

J is TRBJ2-1 and V is TRBV7-2; D ambiguous. CDR1 is SGHTA, CDR2 FQGNSA, per germline. The V end lost 5 bases, the J end lost 0 bases, and 14 bases lay between the germline ends. This CDR3 is built from 16 residues. The CDR3 bases are TGTGCCAGCAGCCTACCAAGAACGAGCTCCTACAATGAGCAGTTCTTC. Protein: CASSLPRTSSYNEQFF.

V is TRBV19 and J is TRBJ2-7, with 9 bases lining up with TRBD2. The V gene's germline CDR1 is LNHDA and CDR2 SQIVND (reference sequence). Trimming took 5 bases from V and 5 from J; bases not matched to a gene: 10. The CDR3 contains 15 residues. This chain's CDR3 is CASSRQREVGDEQYF. CDR3 coding DNA: TGTGCCAGTAGTCGCCAGCGGGAGGTCGGCGACGAGCAGTACTTC.

The genes are TRBV7-6 and TRBJ1-4; perhaps TRBD1 as D (5 bases). This CDR3 is built from 13 residues. Germline V CDR1 and CDR2: SGHVS, FNYEAQ. The V and J ends lost 2 bases and 5 bases respectively, with 6 bases between them. The CDR3 region is CASSLQGNEKLFF. CDR3 nucleotides: TGTGCCAGCAGCTTACAGGGCAATGAAAAACTGTTTTTT.

The rearrangement uses TRBV29-1 and TRBJ2-3; D is unclear. Trimming stripped 2 bases from V and 0 bases from J, with 24 bases between. From germline, CDR1 is SQVTM and CDR2 ANQGSEA. CDR3 length: 19 amino acids. The CDR3: CSVELPLGLQAVSTDTQYF. CDR3 sequence (DNA): TGCAGCGTTGAATTACCGCTGGGCCTCCAGGCTGTGAGCACAGATACGCAGTATTTT.

The chain is built from TRBV28 and TRBJ1-2; unclear D gene. The V end lost 4 bases, the J end lost 4 bases, and 7 bases lay between the germline ends. The CDR3 extends over 12 amino acids. The germline CDR1 and CDR2 sequences are MDHEN and SYDVKM. CDR3 loop: CASSYSLYGYTF. In DNA form, the CDR3 reads TGTGCCAGCAGTTACTCCCTCTATGGCTACACCTTC.

A note on this clone: The same CDR3 is also encoded by other DNA sequences in this sample. The V call is TRBV5-1, the J call TRBJ1-1; D is possibly TRBD1 (5 bases). CDR3 length: 14 amino acids. CDR1 SGHRS and CDR2 YFSETQ come from the germline V gene. The germline V and J ends were trimmed by 2 bases and 0 bases, with 8 bases remaining between them. The CDR3 protein is CASSFDSMNTEAFF. The CDR3 DNA reads TGCGCCAGCAGCTTTGACAGCATGAACACTGAAGCTTTCTTT.